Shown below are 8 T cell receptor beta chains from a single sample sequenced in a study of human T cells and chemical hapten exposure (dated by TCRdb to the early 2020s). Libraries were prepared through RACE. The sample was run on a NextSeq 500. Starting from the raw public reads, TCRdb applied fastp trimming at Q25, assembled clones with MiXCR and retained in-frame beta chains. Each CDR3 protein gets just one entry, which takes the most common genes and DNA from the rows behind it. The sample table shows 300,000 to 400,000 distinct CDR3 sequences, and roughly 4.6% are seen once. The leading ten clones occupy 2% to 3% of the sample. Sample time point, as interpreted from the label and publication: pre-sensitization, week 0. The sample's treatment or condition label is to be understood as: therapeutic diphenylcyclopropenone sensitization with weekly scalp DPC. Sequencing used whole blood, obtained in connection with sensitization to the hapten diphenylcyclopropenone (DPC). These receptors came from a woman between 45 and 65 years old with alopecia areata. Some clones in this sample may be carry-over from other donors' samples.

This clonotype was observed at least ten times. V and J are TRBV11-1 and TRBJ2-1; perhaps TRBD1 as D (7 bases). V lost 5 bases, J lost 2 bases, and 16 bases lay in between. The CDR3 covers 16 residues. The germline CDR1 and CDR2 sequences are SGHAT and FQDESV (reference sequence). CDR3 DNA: TGTGCCAGCAGCGCCCCAGGGGGGATCGCCTACAATGAGCAGTTCTTC. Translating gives CASSAPGGIAYNEQFF.

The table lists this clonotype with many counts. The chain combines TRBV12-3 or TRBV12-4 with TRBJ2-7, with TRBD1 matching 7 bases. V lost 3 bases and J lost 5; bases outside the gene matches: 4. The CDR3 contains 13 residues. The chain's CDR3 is CASSFGDRDEQYF. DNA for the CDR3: TGTGCCAGCAGTTTTGGGGACAGAGACGAGCAGTACTTC.

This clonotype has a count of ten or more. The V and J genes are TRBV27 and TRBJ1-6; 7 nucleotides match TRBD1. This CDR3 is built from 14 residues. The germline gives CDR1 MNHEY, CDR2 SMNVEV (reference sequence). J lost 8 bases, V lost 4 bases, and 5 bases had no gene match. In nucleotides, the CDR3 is TGTGCCAGCAGTTATTCAGGGGGGGATTCACCCCTCCACTTT. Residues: CASSYSGGDSPLHF.

CDR3 nucleotides: TGCAGCGTTGTAGGGCAGACTAGCACAGATACGCAGTATTTT. This translates into CSVVGQTSTDTQYF. The V gene is TRBV29-1, the J gene TRBJ2-3; D is undetermined. Trimming pared 4 bases from V and 0 bases from J, leaving 11 bases between. The CDR3 runs to 14 residues. Germline CDR1 SQVTM, CDR2 ANQGSEA.

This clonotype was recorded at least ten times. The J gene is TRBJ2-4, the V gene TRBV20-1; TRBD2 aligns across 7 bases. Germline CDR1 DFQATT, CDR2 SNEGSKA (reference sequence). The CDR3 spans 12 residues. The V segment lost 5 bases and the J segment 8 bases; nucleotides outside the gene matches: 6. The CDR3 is CSAVAGGDIQYF. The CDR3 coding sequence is TGCAGTGCTGTAGCGGGTGGGGACATTCAGTACTTC.

The DNA of the CDR3 is TGTGCCAGCAACCCGTGGCGCGGACCCAGACGCCCAGATACGCAGTATTTT. Protein: CASNPWRGPRRPDTQYF. This sequence joins TRBV21-1 and TRBJ2-3; the table's D gene call, TRBD1, was not cross checked with the DNA. TRBV21-1 has pseudogene status. CDR3 length equals 17 residues.

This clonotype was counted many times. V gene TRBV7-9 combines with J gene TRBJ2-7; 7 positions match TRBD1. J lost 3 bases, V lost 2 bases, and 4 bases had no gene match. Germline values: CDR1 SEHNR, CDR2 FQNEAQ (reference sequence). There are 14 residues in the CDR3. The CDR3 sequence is CASSLRQGIYEQYF. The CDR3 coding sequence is TGTGCCAGCAGCTTAAGACAGGGTATCTACGAGCAGTACTTC.

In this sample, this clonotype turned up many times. CDR3: CASRGRLSTDTQYF. In DNA form, the CDR3 reads TGTGCCAGCAGGGGCAGGCTCTCCACAGATACGCAGTATTTT. This chain uses TRBV21-1 with TRBJ2-3. TRBV21-1 is a pseudogene locus. The CDR3 consists of 14 residues.